This paragraph reports one TCR beta chain. The data derive from a study of blood T cells in healthy people across ages. CDR1 is SGHRS, CDR2 YFSETQ, per germline. The germline V and J ends were trimmed by 3 bases and 2 bases, with 14 bases remaining between them. The CDR3 is 15 amino acids. A second about 7 to 12 cycle PCR used barcoded and J-beta primers. Each cDNA molecule carried a tag from a template-switch adaptor that contained 12 random nucleotides. TCRdb reanalysed the 5' RACE reads using MiXCR and keeps one entry per CDR3 protein. The sample includes 1.5 million or so distinct CDR3 sequences, 42% seen only once; the top ten take 6.5% to 10%.

Sequences were obtained from blood. V is TRBV5-1 and J is TRBJ2-5; D unclear. This clonotype was sampled from a woman younger than 35 in good health. The CDR3 DNA follows: TGCGCCAGCAGCTCTTCATGGAACCCACAAGAGACCCAGTACTTC. It specifies CASSSSWNPQETQYF.